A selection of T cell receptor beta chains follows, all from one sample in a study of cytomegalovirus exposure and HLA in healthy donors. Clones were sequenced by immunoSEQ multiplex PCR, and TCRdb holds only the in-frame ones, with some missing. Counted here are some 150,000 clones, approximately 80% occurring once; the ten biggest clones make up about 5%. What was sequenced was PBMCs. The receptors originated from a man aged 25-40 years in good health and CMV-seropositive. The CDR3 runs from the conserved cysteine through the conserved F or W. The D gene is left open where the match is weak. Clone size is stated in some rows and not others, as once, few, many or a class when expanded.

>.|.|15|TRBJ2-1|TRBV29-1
CSVEVGRTLLNEQFF
TGCAGCGTTGAAGTCGGACGGACTCTCCTCAATGAGCAGTTCTTC
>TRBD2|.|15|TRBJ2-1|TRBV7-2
CASSLTSGYYNEQFF
TGTGCCAGCAGCTTAACTAGCGGGTATTACAATGAGCAGTTCTTC
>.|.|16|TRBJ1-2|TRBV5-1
CASSQPEDRPNYGYTF
TGCGCCAGCAGCCAGCCCGAGGACAGACCTAACTATGGCTACACCTTC
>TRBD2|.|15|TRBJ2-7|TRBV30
CAWSPRLAGDIEQYF
TGTGCCTGGAGTCCCCGACTAGCGGGAGATATCGAGCAGTACTTC
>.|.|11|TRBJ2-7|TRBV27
CASSLGYEQYF
TGTGCCAGCAGCCTCGGTTACGAGCAGTACTTC
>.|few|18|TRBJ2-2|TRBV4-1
CASNRGGGVGEATGELFF
TGCGCCAGCAACCGAGGGGGAGGGGTGGGAGAGGCCACCGGGGAGCTGTTTTTT
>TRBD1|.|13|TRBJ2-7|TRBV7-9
CASSPTGTYEQYF
TGTGCCAGCAGCCCGACAGGGACCTACGAGCAGTACTTC
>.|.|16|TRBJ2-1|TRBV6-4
CASSDSGTLSYNEQFF
TGTGCCAGCAGTGACTCCGGGACTCTTTCCTACAATGAGCAGTTCTTC
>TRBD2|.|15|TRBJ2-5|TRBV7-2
CASSSSGGGPETQYF
TGTGCCAGCAGCTCTTCTGGCGGGGGGCCCGAGACCCAGTACTTC
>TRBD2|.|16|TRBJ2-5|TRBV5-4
CASSQGTSGAKETQYF
TGTGCCAGCAGCCAAGGGACTAGCGGGGCCAAAGAGACCCAGTACTTC
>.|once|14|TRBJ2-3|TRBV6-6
CASSAGVHTDTQYF
TGTGCCAGCAGTGCAGGGGTTCACACAGATACGCAGTATTTT
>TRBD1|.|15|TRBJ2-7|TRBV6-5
CASSSPGQSSYEQYF
TGTGCCAGCAGTTCCCCGGGACAGAGCTCCTACGAGCAGTACTTC
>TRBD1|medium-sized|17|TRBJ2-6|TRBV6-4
CASSGGQGGSGANVLTF
TGTGCCAGCAGTGGGGGACAGGGAGGATCTGGGGCCAACGTCCTGACTTTC
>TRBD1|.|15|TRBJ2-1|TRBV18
CASSPLGTGDNEQFF
TGTGCCAGCTCACCATTAGGGACAGGGGATAATGAGCAGTTCTTC
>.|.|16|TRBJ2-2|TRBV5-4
CASSPSVDTKTGELFF
TGTGCCAGCAGCCCCTCGGTGGACACCAAAACCGGGGAGCTGTTTTTT
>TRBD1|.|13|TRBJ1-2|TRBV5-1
CASSFGTGYGYTF
TGCGCCAGCAGCTTCGGGACAGGGTATGGCTACACCTTC
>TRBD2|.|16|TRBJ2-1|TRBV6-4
CASSDSTSGGGNEQFF
TGTGCCAGCAGTGACTCGACTAGCGGGGGGGGCAATGAGCAGTTCTTC
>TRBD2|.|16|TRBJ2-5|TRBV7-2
CASSFSSGGYQETQYF
TGTGCCAGCAGCTTTTCTAGCGGGGGGTACCAAGAGACCCAGTACTTC
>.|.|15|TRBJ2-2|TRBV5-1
CASSYDHGGTGELFF
TGCGCCAGCAGTTACGACCACGGGGGAACCGGGGAGCTGTTTTTT
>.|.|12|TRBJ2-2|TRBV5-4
CASSLQGRELFF
TGTGCCAGCAGCTTACAGGGCCGGGAGCTGTTTTTT